One T cell receptor (beta chain) is described in this entry. The target antigen is unknown. Drawing of blood for sampling happened at baseline, at cycle 4 day 1, and at cycle 7 day 1. Data came from immunoSEQ multiplex PCR; TCRdb stores just in-frame clones and leaves some out. The sample lists 55,000 to 80,000 clones, about 88% occurring once. The CDR3 totals 12 residues. CDR1 is KGHSH, CDR2 LQKENI, per germline. V shed 3 bases, J shed 10 bases, and the junction held 5 bases outside the gene matches. These data are taken from a study of OX40 agonist ivuxolimab in advanced cancers. Overall study results and limits: Expanded clones were, on average, more numerous among CD8+ T cells than CD4+.

The rearrangement joins TRBV18 to TRBJ1-1, with TRBD1 matching over 7 bases. This TCR came from an adult with an advanced solid tumor such as melanoma, head and neck, liver or kidney cancer. The material sequenced was CD4+ or CD8+ T cells sorted from blood, taken in a trial of the OX40 agonist ivuxolimab. CDR3 protein: CASSPDREGAFF. CDR3 sequence (DNA): TGTGCCAGCTCACCCGACAGGGAAGGAGCTTTCTTT. Looking up the rest from reference TRBV18 and TRBJ1-1 gives the full variable domain: NAGVMQNPRHLVRRRGQEARLRCSPMKGHSHVYWYRQLPEEGLKFMVYLQKENIIDESGMPKERFSAEFPKEGPSILRIQQVVRGDSAAYFCASSPDREGAFFGQGTRLTVV.